This is a list of T cell receptor beta chains from one sample in a study of T cell changes during pregnancy in multiple sclerosis. The repertoire was sequenced with immunoSEQ multiplex PCR; TCRdb's copy has only in-frame clones and lacks some. The sample yields almost 50,000 clones, approximately 90% seen once. Sequencing was performed on CD4+ T cells from peripheral blood mononuclear cells, taken in the second trimester of pregnancy. The receptors here all came from a female donor in good health, enrolled as a control in a pregnancy study. Both conserved end residues are part of each CDR3. A D gene is named only where the DNA matches it firmly. Size is omitted from some rows. Given values are once, few, many or a class for expanded clones.

v_call	d_call	j_call	clone_size	cdr3_nt	cdr3_aa
TRBV5-6	NA	TRBJ1-2	NA	TGTGCCAGCAGCCTACAGGGAGGGGGCTACACCTTC	CASSLQGGGYTF
TRBV30	NA	TRBJ2-7	NA	TGTGCCGGGTCTGGTGGGGGCCACGAGCAGTACTTC	CAGSGGGHEQYF
TRBV9	TRBD1	TRBJ2-7	NA	TGTGCCAGCAGCCCAGAGCCGGGACAGGCCTACGAGCAGTACTTC	CASSPEPGQAYEQYF
TRBV6-5	TRBD2	TRBJ2-1	once	TGTGCCAGCAGGACTAGCGGGGGGGTAGAGTTCTTC	CASRTSGGVEFF
TRBV6-5	NA	TRBJ2-7	NA	TGTGCCAGCAGTGAGACTCACTCCTACGAGCAGTACTTC	CASSETHSYEQYF
TRBV19	TRBD1	TRBJ1-2	NA	TGTGCCAGTAGTTCCCGACAGGGGGATGGCTACACCTTC	CASSSRQGDGYTF
TRBV4-3	NA	TRBJ1-6	NA	TGCGCCAGCAGCCAAGATTTTCGCAGGGGAGACGGGTCCTATAATTCACCCCTCCACTTT	CASSQDFRRGDGSYNSPLHF
TRBV5-5	NA	TRBJ1-4	NA	TGTGCCAGCAGCTATACTCTGGACAGACGGGGAGAAAAACTGTTTTTT	CASSYTLDRRGEKLFF
TRBV4-1	NA	TRBJ2-7	NA	TGCGCCAGCAGCCAAGGATTCACAGAAACGTCCTACGAGCAGTACTTC	CASSQGFTETSYEQYF
TRBV7-3	NA	TRBJ2-7	NA	TGTGCCAGCAGCTTATATCCTAGCTCCTACGAGCAGTACTTC	CASSLYPSSYEQYF
TRBV6-4	NA	TRBJ2-1	NA	TGTGCCAGCAAACCAACACCCTCCTACAATGAGCAGTTCTTC	CASKPTPSYNEQFF
TRBV6-1	TRBD1	TRBJ2-2	NA	TGTGCCAGCATCCGGGACAGGGGGTACGGGGAGCTGTTTTTT	CASIRDRGYGELFF
TRBV30	NA	TRBJ1-3	NA	TGTGCCTGGAGTGGGGGACTGGCTGGAAACACCATATATTTT	CAWSGGLAGNTIYF
TRBV7-2	TRBD1	TRBJ2-1	NA	TGTGCCAGCAGCCCAGGGACAGCAAGTCTTCTCTACAATGAGCAGTTCTTC	CASSPGTASLLYNEQFF
TRBV10-3	NA	TRBJ1-6	NA	TGTGCCATCAATGAACAGGGAGGGGCCCATTCACCCCTCCACTTT	CAINEQGGAHSPLHF
TRBV19	TRBD1	TRBJ2-7	NA	TGTGCCAGTAGTACGTGGACAGGTCCCTACGAGCAGTACTTC	CASSTWTGPYEQYF
TRBV7-2	TRBD2	TRBJ2-1	NA	TGTGCCAGCAGCTTTAGCAGAATCGGGACTAGCGGGGCGTACAATGAGCAGTTCTTC	CASSFSRIGTSGAYNEQFF
TRBV18	TRBD1	TRBJ2-3	NA	TGTGCCAGCTCAGCAAGACAGGGAGCGCAGTATTTT	CASSARQGAQYF
TRBV14	TRBD2	TRBJ2-3	NA	TGTGCCAGCAGCCAACTAGCGGGGGGGCTCACAGATACGCAGTATTTT	CASSQLAGGLTDTQYF
TRBV7-2	TRBD1	TRBJ1-1	once	TGTGCCAGCAGATCCCGGACAGGGGGCGGGAACACTGAAGCTTTCTTT	CASRSRTGGGNTEAFF
TRBV4-3	NA	TRBJ1-2	NA	TGCGCCAGCAGCCAAGAATGGCTTAACTATGGCTACACCTTC	CASSQEWLNYGYTF
TRBV14	NA	TRBJ2-2	NA	TGTGCCAGCAGCCACCGTCAGGTCGGGAACACCGGGGAGCTGTTTTTT	CASSHRQVGNTGELFF
TRBV7-2	NA	TRBJ1-2	NA	TGTGCCAGCAGCTTAATACCCGACAGTCATGGCTACACCTTC	CASSLIPDSHGYTF
TRBV2	TRBD1	TRBJ1-2	NA	TGTGCCAGCAGTACGACAGGGGAACATTTGAGCTACACCTTC	CASSTTGEHLSYTF
TRBV5-5	NA	TRBJ1-2	NA	TGTGCCAGCACCCACCAGGGGCAGCAAGTTTATGGCTACACCTTC	CASTHQGQQVYGYTF
TRBV7-2	NA	TRBJ1-1	NA	TGTGCCAGCAGCTTAGGTCCCCGGACAGTGAACACTGAAGCTTTCTTT	CASSLGPRTVNTEAFF
TRBV5-1	TRBD1	TRBJ2-1	NA	TGCGCCAGCAGCTGGAGGACAGGGGGGGAGAATGAGCAGTTCTTC	CASSWRTGGENEQFF
TRBV21-1	NA	TRBJ1-6	NA	TGTGCCAGCAGACTAGGGACAGACTTCCTCTATAATTCACCCCTCCACTTT	CASRLGTDFLYNSPLHF
TRBV15	NA	TRBJ1-5	NA	TGTGCCACCAGCAGAGACCCTATCGTTGGTCTTGAATGGAATCAGCCCCAGCATTTT	CATSRDPIVGLEWNQPQHF
TRBV30	NA	TRBJ1-6	NA	TGTGCCTGGAGTCGGGAGATCTCGCCCCTCCACTTT	CAWSREISPLHF
TRBV5-4	TRBD1	TRBJ1-1	NA	TGTGCCAGCAGCTGGGACAGGGCGGGGACTGAAGCTTTCTTT	CASSWDRAGTEAFF
TRBV4-3	NA	TRBJ1-5	NA	TGCGCCAGCAGCCCTGGTCAGGGATTCAATCAGCCCCAGCATTTT	CASSPGQGFNQPQHF
TRBV7-3	TRBD2	TRBJ2-1	NA	TGTGCCAGCAGCTTGAGCGGGGGTGTCTCCTACAATGAGCAGTTCTTC	CASSLSGGVSYNEQFF
TRBV4-1	TRBD1	TRBJ1-2	NA	TGCGCCAGCAGCCAAGGCGGGACAGATAACTATGGCTACACCTTC	CASSQGGTDNYGYTF
TRBV4-3	TRBD1	TRBJ1-1	NA	TGCGCCAGCAGCCCCGGACAGGGGGAGACGGCTTTCTTT	CASSPGQGETAFF
TRBV10-3	NA	TRBJ1-1	NA	TGTGCCATCAGTGAGGGCGGGGCCACTGAAGCTTTCTTT	CAISEGGATEAFF
TRBV15	NA	TRBJ2-7	NA	TGTGCCACCAGTATGAGTCGTACGGGGGAGCAGTACTTC	CATSMSRTGEQYF
TRBV5-5	TRBD1	TRBJ1-2	NA	TGTGCCAGCAGCTTGGAAGGCAGGGGGCAAGGCTACACCTTC	CASSLEGRGQGYTF
TRBV2	TRBD2	TRBJ2-3	NA	TGTGCCAGCATTGGAGCGGGGGCCGAAACAGATACGCAGTATTTT	CASIGAGAETDTQYF
TRBV25-1	TRBD1	TRBJ2-4	NA	TGTGCCAGCAGTGACCGGGACAGGGATAAGGACTGGAGGGACATTCAGTACTTC	CASSDRDRDKDWRDIQYF
TRBV14	TRBD1	TRBJ2-2	NA	TGTGCCAGCAGCCAAGATCGGACAGGGGGCCTAATGATGACCGGGGAGCTGTTTTTT	CASSQDRTGGLMMTGELFF
TRBV5-1	TRBD1	TRBJ1-6	once	TGCGCCAGCAGTGTAGGGTACAGGGGCGGCAATTCACCCCTCCACTTT	CASSVGYRGGNSPLHF
TRBV5-4	NA	TRBJ2-2	NA	TGTGCCAGCAGCTTACAGGGGAACACCGGGGAGCTGTTTTTT	CASSLQGNTGELFF
TRBV25-1	NA	TRBJ1-1	NA	TGTGCCAGCAGAAATAATCTCGGAGGGAGAACTGAAGCTTTCTTT	CASRNNLGGRTEAFF
TRBV7-2	NA	TRBJ1-2	NA	TGTGCCAGCAGCTTGGGGAGGGTCAGGGTAAACTATGGCTACACCTTC	CASSLGRVRVNYGYTF
TRBV5-6	TRBD1	TRBJ2-4	NA	TGTGCCAGCAGCTTAGGGGGACAGACTTGGGTCAAAAACATTCAGTACTTC	CASSLGGQTWVKNIQYF
TRBV7-2	NA	TRBJ2-3	NA	TGTGCCAGCAGCCAGATCCCAGGGGCAGATACGCAGTATTTT	CASSQIPGADTQYF
TRBV7-2	NA	TRBJ2-7	NA	TGTGCCAGCAGCTTAACTCTAACAGGGTCGCATGAGCAGTACTTC	CASSLTLTGSHEQYF
TRBV7-8	NA	TRBJ2-4	NA	TGTGCCAGCAGCTTCCACGGGGGTGCCAAAAACATTCAGTACTTC	CASSFHGGAKNIQYF